The rows below give T cell receptor beta chains drawn from one sample of a study of technical replicates of blood from a few donors. Assay: immunoSEQ multiplex PCR; the TCRdb copy retains only in-frame clones and omits some. Of over 50,000 clones in the sample, just under 95% were seen once. The sequencing input was PBMCs. All receptors derive from a human donor in good health. Some clones in this sample may be carry-over from other donors' samples. Each CDR3 is given with its conserved first and last residue. The D gene is left open where the match is weak.

D: TRBD1
J: TRBJ1-3
length: 14
V: TRBV28
DNA: TGTGCCAGCATGTTTAGGGGGCGCGAAAACACCATATATTTT
CDR3: CASMFRGRENTIYF

D: NA
J: TRBJ1-2
length: 15
V: TRBV5-3
DNA: TGTGCCAGAAGCTTATATCGGGGTTGCAACTATGGCTACACCTTC
CDR3: CARSLYRGCNYGYTF

D: TRBD1
J: TRBJ1-6
length: 17
V: TRBV15
DNA: TGTGCCACCAGCAGAGGAACAGGGGCTAATGGAAATTCACCCCTCCACTTT
CDR3: CATSRGTGANGNSPLHF

D: NA
J: TRBJ1-2
length: 16
V: TRBV4-2
DNA: TGTGCCAGCAGCCAACAAGTCGGAGGGGCAGGAGGGGGCTACACCTTC
CDR3: CASSQQVGGAGGGYTF

D: NA
J: TRBJ1-2
length: 12
V: TRBV7-9
DNA: TGTGCCAGCAGCCGTGGGCCCGATGGCTACACCTTC
CDR3: CASSRGPDGYTF

D: NA
J: TRBJ1-1
length: 12
V: TRBV15
DNA: TGTGCCACCAGCCGAGGTCCTGCTGAAGCTTTCTTT
CDR3: CATSRGPAEAFF

D: NA
J: TRBJ1-2
length: 13
V: TRBV13
DNA: TGTGCCAGCAGCCCCAAAAGGACGGGAGGCTACACCTTC
CDR3: CASSPKRTGGYTF

D: TRBD1
J: TRBJ1-1
length: 16
V: TRBV29-1
DNA: TGCAGCGTTGAAGGGACCGGGTGGGACAGGCCAGCTGAAGCTTTCTTT
CDR3: CSVEGTGWDRPAEAFF

D: NA
J: TRBJ1-2
length: 13
V: TRBV6-6
DNA: TGTGCCAGCAGCCTACTAACTGCCTATGGCTACACCTTC
CDR3: CASSLLTAYGYTF

D: TRBD2
J: TRBJ2-3
length: 16
V: TRBV2
DNA: TGTGCCAGCAGAGCCGGGACTAGCGGGGGGATAGGTACGCAGTATTTT
CDR3: CASRAGTSGGIGTQYF

D: NA
J: TRBJ2-2
length: 14
V: TRBV7-3
DNA: TGTGCCAGCAGCTTTTCAACGGGAACCGGGGAGCTGTTTTTT
CDR3: CASSFSTGTGELFF

D: TRBD1
J: TRBJ2-1
length: 17
V: TRBV5-3
DNA: TGTGCCAGAACCCAAATCGCCGGGACAGGGAGGAACAATGAGCAGTTCTTC
CDR3: CARTQIAGTGRNNEQFF

D: NA
J: TRBJ1-6
length: 15
V: TRBV5-4
DNA: TGTGCCAGCAGCTTACAGGGACACTATAATTCACCCCTCCACTTT
CDR3: CASSLQGHYNSPLHF

D: NA
J: TRBJ1-2
length: 15
V: TRBV7-9
DNA: TGTGCCAGCAGCCTGATGTCACGGACACCCCAAGGCTACACCTTC
CDR3: CASSLMSRTPQGYTF

D: TRBD2
J: TRBJ2-5
length: 19
V: TRBV4-1
DNA: TGCGCCAGCAGCCAAACGCCGCCCGCGGGAGGGGCCCCCCAAGAGACCCAGTACTTC
CDR3: CASSQTPPAGGAPQETQYF

D: TRBD1
J: TRBJ1-4
length: 17
V: TRBV9
DNA: TGTGCCAGCAGCGCCAGAAAGACAGGGGTCTTTAATGAAAAACTGTTTTTT
CDR3: CASSARKTGVFNEKLFF